This TCR beta chain was profiled in a study of Graves' ophthalmopathy and Graves' hyperthyroidism. Study overall: Hyperthyroidism was classified as stable if no ophthalmopathy occurred within 18 months of follow-up. General study findings and limits: Most thyroid clonotypes with frequency above 0.001 were detected in blood too.

Uncontrolled infections, pregnancy, lactation or other autoimmune diseases led to patient exclusion. It was on clinical symptoms, serum thyroxine, TRAb, thyroid ultrasound and orbital computed tomography that diagnosis relied. Ten or more counts support this clonotype. Its antigen is undetermined. This CDR3 comprises 15 residues. V shed 1 base and J shed 1 base, with 14 bases lying between them. CDR1 is SQVTM and CDR2 is ANQGSEA in the germline V gene. RNA served as the template for amplifying TCR beta CDR3 regions. First-round RT-PCR with HTBI primers preceded a second-round multiplex PCR. A single record per CDR3 protein comes from TCRdb applying MiXCR to the multiplex PCR reads. The sample holds around 1,200,000 distinct CDR3 sequences; 35% to 40% are singletons and the top ten take around 10%.

The chain couples TRBV29-1 to TRBJ2-7; D is undetermined. Sequencing used peripheral blood or thyroid tissue (not recorded which). This clonotype was sampled from an adult man with Graves' hyperthyroidism. The CDR3 bases are TGCAGCGTTGAAGGACTTCACGGAGTATCCTACGAGCAGTACTTC. This codes for CSVEGLHGVSYEQYF.